This T cell receptor (beta chain) originates from a study of shared clonotypes between healthy human individuals (TCRdb year 2020). General notes on the study: A few men and a couple of women, aged 18 to 49 years, made up the cohort. For each donor, CD4 naive and CD4 memory were each run on three plates, CD8 naive on two plates, and CD8 memory on one plate. Blood TCR repertoires of roughly five healthy adults were deeply sequenced to estimate repertoire size and the extent of clonotype sharing between individuals. Different laboratories and diverse techniques were used to prepare libraries and sequence TCR repertoires, to increase sequencing depth and limit assay-specific biases. Leukapheresis yielded between about 0.94 and 8.9 billion PBMCs per donor. Overall study outcomes, separate from this receptor: Based on pairwise subsampling, the degree of clonotype sharing among donors was expected to be affected by sequencing depth. Across a few donors, approximately 5% of naive CD4, approximately 4% of naive CD8, 2.3% of memory CD4, and over 0.35% of memory CD8 clonotypes were shared. Sampling was limited to blood, and TCR repertoires in tissue likely differ from TCR repertoires in blood. Naive subsets generally had larger estimated clonotype richness than memory subsets. Because the study included a small number of donors, the genetic and exposure-history diversity represented was limited. Incomplete sequencing was indicated by rarefaction of sorted-subset datasets, despite the large sequencing depth. Higher generation probabilities were observed for clonotypes shared by all four sorted-subset donors than for non-shared clonotypes.

V is reduced by 2 bases and J by 4 bases, leaving a spacing of 25 bases between them. CDR3 length: 18 amino acids, cysteine to phenylalanine. The only DNA kept is the CDR3, 54 bases in frame from the first base. The germline V gene yields SGHDT for CDR1 and YYEEEE for CDR2. Concerning this clone: It lacks a known antigen. Base qualities are missing; no much larger clone stands one base away.

Healthy HIV-negative adults with no recently reported acute infections or vaccinations were included as donors. Only Caucasian adults living in Nashville, Tennessee, USA were represented among the donors. CD4+ T cells were enriched by magnetic negative selection; naive cells were then positively selected on CD45RA, and the negative fraction formed the memory subset. Blood was collected by leukapheresis, and PBMCs were isolated by Ficoll-Histopaque density gradient centrifugation and then cryopreserved in liquid nitrogen vapor phase. Purity and quantity of every magnetically sorted T cell population were checked by analytical flow cytometry. Genomic DNA was isolated from each sorted fraction and quantified by UV absorbance on a Nanodrop 2000c. Using the deep immunoSEQ assay, TCR CDR3 regions were amplified from genomic DNA by multiplex PCR. For each cell subset, the extracted genomic DNA was distributed evenly across all wells of several immunoSEQ 96-well plates, and each plate served as one replicate. For sorted subsets, each replicate PCR was loaded with about 0.2 ug genomic DNA, equivalent to 25,000 to 30,000 T cell genomes. The purified libraries were quantified using a Qubit 3.0 fluorometer, sized with a Bioanalyzer 2100, and then quantified again using the KAPA Library Quantification kit. A separate single-read 150-cycle Illumina NextSeq 550 flow cell was used to sequence each immunoSEQ 96-well plate. As for how the authors treated the data: The immunoSEQ output contained only junctional sequences without quality scores, so filtering could not match that applied to full-length reads. To assign V/J genes and CDR3, sequences were annotated against IMGT germline references using PyIR, a Python wrapper for IgBLAST v1.9. Reads were filtered out if the reads had weak V/J assignments (E-value above 1e-6), no CDR3, stop codons, out-of-frame junctions, or ambiguous translated residues. A V3J clonotype was defined by an identical inferred V gene, J gene, and CDR3 amino acid sequence. Percentage overlap between repertoires was calculated by dividing the number of shared unique clonotypes by the size of the smaller repertoire. Repertoire richness was assessed with RTK rarefaction, the Chao1 estimator, and Recon v2.1 estimates of unobserved clonotypes. OLGA was used to compute generation probabilities for all TCRbeta clonotypes that the gDNA method yielded from a handful of donors. In TCRdb, the immuneACCESS table is reduced to in-frame sequences with V and J assigned. These tables do not hold every clone; where another copy was compared, an unresolved V gene accounts for under half, and the others remain unexplained. The D gene and trimming were derived from the DNA, and the V and J assignments and clone size from that table. A total of over 150,000 clones appear in this sample, 60% to 75% of them only once. The top ten clonotypes cover about 9.4% of the sample.

This receptor was taken from a man in his thirties or forties in good health. The sample consisted of memory CD4+ T cells sorted from blood. In the paper's terms, the cell subset or site label means: CD45RA-negative fraction. Recombination joined TRBV5-6 with TRBJ2-7; the D segment could be TRBD1, given 6 matching bases. The DNA sequence follows: TGTGCCAGCAGCTTCTTGGGGACACCCTTACCTGAAGGGTACGAGCAGTACTTC. It translates as CASSFLGTPLPEGYEQYF.